The rows below give T cell receptor beta chains drawn from one sample of a study of OX40 agonist ivuxolimab in advanced cancers. The assay was immunoSEQ multiplex PCR, and TCRdb's table has in-frame clones only and misses some. Here the sample spans about 29,000 clones, around 90% being singletons. The input for sequencing was CD4+ or CD8+ T cells sorted from blood, taken in a trial of the OX40 agonist ivuxolimab. All receptors derive from an adult with an advanced solid tumor such as melanoma, head and neck, liver or kidney cancer. Both conserved end residues are part of each CDR3. Fields, in order: clone size, V gene, D gene, J gene, CDR3 protein, CDR3 DNA. A D gene is named only where the DNA matches it firmly. A row's size may be missing; if present it is once, few, many or a size class.

abundance: NA; v_gene: TRBV5-6; d_gene: NA; j_gene: TRBJ1-5; CDR3aa: CASSPRGGNQPQHF; CDR3nt: TGTGCCAGCAGCCCACGAGGAGGGAATCAGCCCCAGCATTTT
abundance: NA; v_gene: TRBV4-3; d_gene: NA; j_gene: TRBJ1-6; CDR3aa: CASSQEKAGPSPLHF; CDR3nt: TGCGCCAGCAGCCAAGAGAAGGCAGGGCCCTCACCCCTCCACTTT
abundance: NA; v_gene: TRBV9; d_gene: TRBD2; j_gene: TRBJ2-1; CDR3aa: CASSVGGGSYNEQFF; CDR3nt: TGTGCCAGCAGCGTAGGCGGCGGGAGTTACAATGAGCAGTTCTTC
abundance: NA; v_gene: TRBV7-9; d_gene: NA; j_gene: TRBJ1-4; CDR3aa: CASSLGTSGFSNEKLFF; CDR3nt: TGTGCCAGCAGCTTAGGAACTTCGGGGTTTTCTAATGAAAAACTGTTTTTT
abundance: NA; v_gene: TRBV14; d_gene: TRBD2; j_gene: TRBJ2-7; CDR3aa: CASSQGAFGRSYEQYF; CDR3nt: TGTGCCAGCAGCCAAGGGGCCTTCGGGAGGTCTTACGAGCAGTACTTC
abundance: NA; v_gene: TRBV14; d_gene: TRBD2; j_gene: TRBJ2-7; CDR3aa: CASSFPGLERPVYEQYF; CDR3nt: TGTGCCAGCAGCTTCCCGGGACTAGAGAGGCCCGTTTACGAGCAGTACTTC
abundance: NA; v_gene: TRBV19; d_gene: TRBD1; j_gene: TRBJ1-1; CDR3aa: CASSLTGYTEAFF; CDR3nt: TGTGCCAGTAGTTTGACAGGGTACACTGAAGCTTTCTTT
abundance: NA; v_gene: TRBV6-5; d_gene: TRBD2; j_gene: TRBJ2-1; CDR3aa: CASSAGLANEQFF; CDR3nt: TGTGCCAGCAGTGCGGGACTAGCGAATGAGCAGTTCTTC
abundance: NA; v_gene: TRBV5-4; d_gene: NA; j_gene: TRBJ2-5; CDR3aa: CASSPDRGHREAQYF; CDR3nt: TGTGCCAGCAGCCCAGATAGGGGGCACAGGGAGGCCCAGTACTTC
abundance: NA; v_gene: TRBV9; d_gene: NA; j_gene: TRBJ2-3; CDR3aa: CASSVAGWTTSTDTQYF; CDR3nt: TGTGCCAGCAGCGTAGCCGGGTGGACAACTAGCACAGATACGCAGTATTTT
abundance: NA; v_gene: TRBV11-2; d_gene: NA; j_gene: TRBJ1-1; CDR3aa: CASSLNTEAFF; CDR3nt: TGTGCCAGCAGCTTAAACACTGAAGCTTTCTTT
abundance: once; v_gene: TRBV5-1; d_gene: NA; j_gene: TRBJ2-2; CDR3aa: CASRQENTGELFF; CDR3nt: TGCGCCAGCAGACAGGAGAACACCGGGGAGCTGTTTTTT
abundance: NA; v_gene: TRBV6-6; d_gene: NA; j_gene: TRBJ2-2; CDR3aa: CAGKGAGELFF; CDR3nt: TGTGCCGGAAAAGGGGCCGGGGAGCTGTTTTTT
abundance: NA; v_gene: TRBV2; d_gene: TRBD1; j_gene: TRBJ1-2; CDR3aa: CASTLQGAQNYGYTF; CDR3nt: TGTGCCAGCACCTTACAGGGGGCGCAGAACTATGGCTACACCTTC
abundance: NA; v_gene: TRBV4-1; d_gene: TRBD2; j_gene: TRBJ2-7; CDR3aa: CASSQEASGPYEQYF; CDR3nt: TGCGCCAGCAGCCAAGAGGCTAGCGGCCCCTACGAGCAGTACTTC
abundance: NA; v_gene: TRBV5-1; d_gene: TRBD1; j_gene: TRBJ2-7; CDR3aa: CASSPGQGASYEQYF; CDR3nt: TGCGCCAGCAGCCCCGGACAGGGGGCCTCCTACGAGCAGTACTTC
abundance: NA; v_gene: TRBV23-1; d_gene: NA; j_gene: TRBJ1-6; CDR3aa: CASSLPGNSPLHF; CDR3nt: TGCGCCAGCAGTCTTCCCGGGAATTCACCCCTCCACTTT